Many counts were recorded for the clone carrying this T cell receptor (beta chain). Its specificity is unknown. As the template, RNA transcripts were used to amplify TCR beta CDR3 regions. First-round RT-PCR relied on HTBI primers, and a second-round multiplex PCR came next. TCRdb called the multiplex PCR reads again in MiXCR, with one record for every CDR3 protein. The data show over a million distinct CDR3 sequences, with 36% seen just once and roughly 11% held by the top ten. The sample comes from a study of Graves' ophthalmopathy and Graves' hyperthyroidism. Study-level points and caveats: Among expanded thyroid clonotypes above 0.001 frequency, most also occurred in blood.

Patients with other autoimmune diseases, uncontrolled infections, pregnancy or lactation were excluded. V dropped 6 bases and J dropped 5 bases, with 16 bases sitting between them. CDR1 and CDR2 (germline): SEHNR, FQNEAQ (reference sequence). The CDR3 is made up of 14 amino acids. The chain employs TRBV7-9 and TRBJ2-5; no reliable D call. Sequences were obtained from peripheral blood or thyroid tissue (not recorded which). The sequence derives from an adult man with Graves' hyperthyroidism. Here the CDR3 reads CASRAPGRSETQYF. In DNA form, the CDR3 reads TGTGCCAGCAGAGCTCCGGGCCGGTCCGAGACCCAGTACTTC.